This T cell receptor beta chain originates from a study of type 1 regulatory T cells. TCRdb fed the reads into MiXCR, producing one record per CDR3 protein. The data show about 74,000 distinct CDR3 sequences, approximately 64% seen once. This CDR3 has 14 residues. The germline V gene has CDR1 DFQATT and CDR2 SNEGSKA (reference sequence). With 5 bases clipped from V and 6 bases from J, the junction kept 11 bases outside the gene matches. With respect to this clonotype: Its specificity is not known.

This clonotype originated in a human donor in good health. This sequence joins TRBV20-1 and TRBJ2-7, with 9 bases aligning to TRBD2. The sample taken for sequencing was cultured T cells, either the whole culture or a sorted T cell fraction (not recorded which). Indicated subset: Tr1-enriched cell product generated in vitro against host alloantigens. The chain's CDR3 is CSAGVLAGVSEQYF. Written as DNA, the CDR3 is TGCAGTGCTGGCGTATTAGCGGGAGTGAGCGAGCAGTACTTC.